What follows are 21 T cell receptor beta chains derived from one specimen sequenced in a study of radiotherapy plus CTLA-4 blockade in lung cancer. Only in-frame clones appear in the TCRdb table, and some are missing; sequencing was by immunoSEQ multiplex PCR. The data hold some 52,000 clones, with more than 65% observed a single time. This material consisted of peripheral blood, taken from a patient treated with radiotherapy plus ipilimumab. The receptors derive from a human donor with non-small cell lung cancer who had a partial response to radiotherapy plus ipilimumab.

The rearrangement links TRBV13 to TRBJ1-3, with a weak D call TRBD1 (5 bases). The CDR3 loop spans 14 amino acids. V was trimmed by 5 bases and J by 0 bases, leaving 8 bases between them. Germline values: CDR1 PRHDT, CDR2 FYEKMQ (reference sequence). CDR3 coding DNA: TGTGCCAGCAGCAATGGACACTCTGGAAACACCATATATTTT. It specifies CASSNGHSGNTIYF.

V usage is TRBV13 and J usage is TRBJ2-7, with TRBD1 as a possible D gene (6 bases). The germline CDR1 and CDR2 sequences are PRHDT and FYEKMQ (reference sequence). The length of the CDR3 is 13 residues. Trimming took 4 bases from V and 1 from J, leaving 8 bases between them. In nucleotides, the CDR3 is TGTGCCAGCAGCTCAGGACAGTCCTACGAGCAGTACTTC. Translated, it gives CASSSGQSYEQYF.

The chain has TRBV11-2 and TRBJ2-1; TRBD2 agrees at 9 bases. Germline V gene data show CDR1 as SGHAT and CDR2 as FQNNGV. Losses at the gene ends were 0 bases for V and 4 bases for J; bases not matched to a gene: 7. The CDR3 has 17 residues. CDR3 sequence (DNA): TGTGCCAGCAGCTTAGATCAGGCGGGGGGGACATACAATGAGCAGTTCTTC. Amino acids: CASSLDQAGGTYNEQFF.

The V call is TRBV7-7, the J call TRBJ2-5, with TRBD2 as a possible D gene (6 bases). Germline V gene sequence: CDR1 SSHAT, CDR2 FNYEAQ (reference sequence). V was clipped by 5 bases and J by 2 bases, with 9 bases between them. The CDR3 extends over 13 amino acids. CDR3: CASSLSGQETQYF. The CDR3 DNA follows: TGTGCCAGCAGCCTTAGCGGTCAAGAGACCCAGTACTTC.

In DNA form, the CDR3 reads TGTGCCAGCAGCTTAGGTCGGGGAGGGGTTAGCAATCAGCCCCAGCATTTT. Translated, it gives CASSLGRGGVSNQPQHF. The V gene is TRBV7-2, the J gene TRBJ1-5; possible D gene TRBD1, 5 bases. The V end was cut by 1 base, the J end by 0 bases, with 13 bases between. The CDR3 length is 17 residues. CDR1 is SGHTA and CDR2 is FQGNSA in the germline V gene.

V and J are TRBV5-1 and TRBJ2-4; TRBD1 is a possible D gene (6 bases). V dropped 3 bases and J dropped 1 base, with 14 bases sitting between them. The CDR3 contains 16 residues. CDR1 is SGHRS, CDR2 YFSETQ, per germline. The chain's CDR3 is CASSSSGQGAKNIQYF. The CDR3 DNA reads as TGCGCCAGCAGCTCATCGGGACAAGGGGCCAAAAACATTCAGTACTTC.

The chain carries TRBV5-1 and TRBJ1-3; D gene unclear. Trimming took 3 bases from V and 4 from J, leaving 11 bases between them. The V gene's germline CDR1 is SGHRS and CDR2 YFSETQ. CDR3 size: 14 residues. The CDR3 region is CASSSDGAGNTIYF. CDR3 bases: TGCGCCAGCAGCTCGGATGGAGCCGGAAACACCATATATTTT.

The chain joins TRBV27 to TRBJ2-6; unclear D gene. Trimming took off 2 bases at V and 6 bases at J, with 11 bases between the two ends. CDR3 length: 15 amino acids. The germline CDR1 and CDR2 sequences are MNHEY and SMNVEV (reference sequence). CDR3 sequence: CASSLGRLEANVLTF. Here the CDR3 DNA reads TGTGCCAGCAGTTTAGGCAGGTTGGAGGCCAACGTCCTGACTTTC.

The CDR3 bases are TGTGCCAGCAGCTTACGCGGGGGGCAGGGCTATGGCTACACCTTC. Translating it yields CASSLRGGQGYGYTF. This chain links TRBV13 with TRBJ1-2, with D perhaps matching TRBD1 (6 bases). The CDR3 totals 15 residues. CDR1 and CDR2 from the germline V gene are PRHDT and FYEKMQ (reference sequence). V lost 2 bases and J 4 bases, leaving 14 bases between the germline ends.

V and J are TRBV29-1 and TRBJ1-4; 7 nucleotides line up with TRBD1. The V and J ends lost 2 bases and 8 bases, in that order; junction bases with no gene match: 5. Germline lookup yields CDR1 SQVTM and CDR2 ANQGSEA. The CDR3 length is 13 residues. The CDR3, as DNA: TGCAGCGTTGAAAGGGACAGTGGCGAAAAACTGTTTTTT. Protein: CSVERDSGEKLFF.

The CDR3 bases are TGTGCCAGTAGTGGGGACAGCTTCTACGAGCAGTACTTC. It yields the protein CASSGDSFYEQYF. The V call is TRBV19, the J call TRBJ2-7; 7 bases are shared with TRBD1. The CDR3 totals 13 residues. Per the germline V gene, CDR1 is LNHDA and CDR2 is SQIVND (reference sequence). The J segment lost 3 bases and the V segment lost 5 bases, leaving 4 bases of the junction unmatched.

This chain joins TRBV29-1 and TRBJ2-7, with 8 nucleotides matching TRBD1. Unmatched junction bases numbered 9, after V lost 3 bases and J lost 2 bases. The CDR3 loop spans 15 amino acids. Germline-derived CDR1 and CDR2 are SQVTM and ANQGSEA. CDR3 nucleotide sequence: TGCAGCGTTGATGGCCAGGGGGCCGATGCCTACGAGCAGTACTTC. Its protein product is CSVDGQGADAYEQYF.

The chain joins TRBV25-1 to TRBJ1-5; 8 bases agree with TRBD1. The CDR3 totals 15 residues. The ends lost 4 bases at V and 6 bases at J; junction bases unmatched: 8. The germline gives CDR1 MGHDK, CDR2 SYGVNS. The CDR3 here is CASSAMTGVGQPQHF. The CDR3, as DNA: TGTGCCAGCAGTGCGATGACAGGGGTAGGTCAGCCCCAGCATTTT.

The CDR3 DNA is TGTGCCAGCAGCTTGCTGTTCGCTAGCGGGGGGAAAGAGCAGTTCTTC. It is translated as CASSLLFASGGKEQFF. This rearrangement joins TRBV5-6 to TRBJ2-1, with 11 bases lining up with TRBD2. V shed 1 base and J 10 bases; nucleotides not matched to a gene: 10. CDR1 and CDR2 (germline): SGHDT, YYEEEE. The CDR3 is made up of 16 amino acids.

As to this clone: This CDR3 is also generated by other DNA sequences in the sample. V and J are TRBV6-6 and TRBJ1-3; D may be TRBD1 (6 bases). This CDR3 has 15 amino acids. Germline values: CDR1 MNHNY, CDR2 SVGAGI (reference sequence). With 6 bases removed from V and 1 base from J, the gap between germline ends came to 13 bases. CDR3 coding DNA: TGTGCCAGCAGACCAACAGGGATTTCTGGAAACACCATATATTTT. Protein sequence: CASRPTGISGNTIYF.

DNA of the CDR3: TGTGCCAGCAGCCAGCCCAGGGACACAGGGTACGAGCAGTACTTC. Translating it yields CASSQPRDTGYEQYF. V gene TRBV7-2 combines with J gene TRBJ2-7; D is perhaps TRBD1 (6 bases). Trimming shortened V by 5 bases and J by 4 bases, and 18 bases separated the two germline ends. The CDR3 loop spans 15 amino acids. The V gene's germline CDR1 is SGHTA and CDR2 FQGNSA.

The V call is TRBV5-4, the J call TRBJ2-5, with 13 bases matching TRBD2. The V segment lost 4 bases and the J segment 5 bases; nucleotides outside the gene matches: 11. The CDR3 is 17 residues long. Germline lookup yields CDR1 SGHNT and CDR2 YYREEE (reference sequence). CDR3 protein: CASSGGLAGQPGETQYF. The CDR3 nucleotides are TGTGCCAGCAGCGGGGGACTAGCGGGACAGCCGGGGGAGACCCAGTACTTC.

The chain employs TRBV28 and TRBJ2-1, with 8 bases aligning to TRBD2. The CDR3 is made up of 14 amino acids. The germline V gene has CDR1 MDHEN and CDR2 SYDVKM. Trimming removed 10 bases from V and 9 bases from J; junction bases left unmatched: 14. CDR3 in DNA: TGTGCCACCATCGGGGGGGCCAATGTAGTTGAGCAGTTCTTC. Its protein product is CATIGGANVVEQFF.

This chain connects TRBV5-1 to TRBJ1-1; D gene unclear. This CDR3 spans 14 amino acids. Trimming removed 7 bases from V and 0 bases from J, with 13 bases in between. Germline values: CDR1 SGHRS, CDR2 YFSETQ. CDR3: CASGRDVMNTEAFF. DNA for the CDR3: TGCGCCAGCGGGAGGGATGTCATGAACACTGAAGCTTTCTTT.

This clone was detected only a few times. J is TRBJ1-1 and V is TRBV6-4; D is possibly TRBD1 (5 bases). Per germline, CDR1 MRHNA and CDR2 SNTAGT. V lost 4 bases, J lost 1 base, and 7 bases lay in between. There are 13 residues in the CDR3. CDR3 sequence (DNA): TGTGCCAGCAGTGGACAGCCGAACACTGAAGCTTTCTTT. Encoded protein: CASSGQPNTEAFF.

The rearrangement links TRBV20-1 to TRBJ2-5; maybe TRBD2 (5 bases). CDR3 length: 11 residues. V was trimmed by 6 bases and J by 4 bases, leaving 9 bases between them. Germline CDR1 reads DFQATT; CDR2 reads SNEGSKA (reference sequence). The CDR3: CSAELGETQYF. The CDR3, as DNA: TGCAGTGCCGAACTAGGAGAGACCCAGTACTTC.